This TCR beta chain was recorded in a study of regulatory T cells in long-lasting Graves disease (TCRdb year 2021). Some background on the complete study: Newly diagnosed Graves' disease patients had taken antithyroid drugs for less than 3 months. The study was conducted in China and was registered as a clinical trial. This study used TCR sequencing and RNA sequencing of peripheral blood to compare persistent Graves' disease patients against newly diagnosed Graves' disease patients. TCR sequencing covered some 13 persistent and about 20 newly diagnosed Graves' disease patients, around 33 samples in total. Overall results and qualifications from the work: TRBV28, TRBJ1-2 and TRBJ2-5 were preferentially used in persistent disease, while TRBV20-1 and TRBJ2-1 were favored in newly diagnosed disease. The study examined only peripheral blood because the primary lesion, thyroid tissue, could not be accessed. A larger number of public clonotypes was shared among persistent patients (approximately 2,500) than among newly diagnosed patients (around 870). The authors noted that the small sample size was a limitation that may lower accuracy. Compared with newly diagnosed patients, persistent Graves' disease patients had lower TCR Shannon entropy and fewer highly expanded clones, which suggests clonal expansion. Only the TCR beta chain was sequenced and analyzed.

The time point label on this specimen signifies: newly diagnosed GD, antithyroid drugs for less than 3 months. For both TCR sequencing and RNA sequencing, RNA was extracted from PBMCs in TRIzol. Graves' disease was diagnosed according to American Thyroid Association guidelines. Patients for the study were recruited at an endocrinology department in Xi'an, China. Each patient gave about 8.1 milliliters of peripheral blood, collected in an EDTA anticoagulant tube. Ficoll Paque Plus density gradient separation was used to isolate PBMCs, and no additional T cell sorting was done. An Agilent 2100 Bioanalyzer and agarose gel were used to check RNA quality, and a NanoDrop 2000 was used to measure RNA concentration. Library preparation used multiplex PCR. The sample was run on an Illumina HiSeq 4000. iRepertoire HTBI primers and Arm-PCR amplification of CDR3 regions were used to construct TCR beta libraries. PCR products were gel purified before sequencing. The study's own analysis went as follows. Gene usage analysis of CDR3 amino acid clonotypes used the approximately 62 TRBV and more than 13 TRBJ segments found across samples. COPE and FqMerger were used to merge filtered high-quality paired reads into contigs. BLAST was used to align contigs to IMGT TRBV, TRBD and TRBJ reference genes, with CDR3 defined following IMGT. Any clonotype with a frequency above 0.1% was classified as a highly expanded clone. Shannon entropy served as the measure of repertoire diversity, while the Gini coefficient captured V-J evenness. Public clonotypes were defined as clonotypes shared by more than one individual. TCRdb itself trimmed the public reads at Q25 with fastp, ran MiXCR and retained productive beta chains. Duplicate CDR3 protein sequences are folded into a single record with the most common DNA and genes. TCRdb's processing, not the authors', yielded these V and J calls. The sample profile shows 250,000 to 300,000 distinct CDR3 sequences; more than 15% of them were found once. The ten largest clones capture approximately 14% of the sample.

This clonotype was detected only a few times. Its antigen specificity is not known. Within one base of it there is no much larger clone, and no base qualities were kept. V is pared back by 1 base and J by 4 bases, with 10 bases lying between the germline termini. The CDR3 numbers 14 residues from cysteine through phenylalanine. The DNA shown is the 42-base CDR3, in frame from base 1. Via the germline V gene (reference sequence), CDR1 is SEHNR and CDR2 FQNEAQ. The same specimen was also included in a second study, on T cells in Graves' hyperthyroidism and ophthalmopathy. As the second paper documents: Stable Graves' hyperthyroidism was defined as the absence of progression to ophthalmopathy over 18 months of follow-up. Hyperthyroidism patients were aged 18 to 65 years and newly diagnosed, with disease duration of less than 2 months. Exclusion was applied to patients with uncontrolled infections, other autoimmune diseases, pregnancy or lactation. Diagnoses were based on clinical symptoms, serum thyroxine and TRAb, thyroid ultrasound and orbital computed tomography. The TCR CDR3 was subjected to a first round of RT-PCR using the HTBI primer set and the Qiagen OneStep RT-PCR kit. Most expanded thyroid clonotypes (frequency above 0.001) were also detected in blood, suggesting blood repertoires may reflect thyroid immune responses. A model built on a 13 V-J signature distinguished ophthalmopathy from stable hyperthyroidism, reaching around 87% sensitivity and around 82% specificity in cross-validation and 80%/75% in testing. In validation, progression to ophthalmopathy was predicted by the model with 70% to 71% sensitivity and 72% to 85% specificity, a median of roughly 6.4 months before onset. TCR V-J signatures able to tell the groups apart were searched for in a discovery cohort of 90 to 100 patients, of whom about 40 had Graves' ophthalmopathy and 55 to 65 had stable Graves' hyperthyroidism. An independent validation cohort of around 19 hyperthyroidism patients and about 16 patients who later progressed to ophthalmopathy tested prospective prediction of ophthalmopathy. The approximately 100 discovery patients were randomly divided into training and test sets at a 7:3 ratio. In addition, the study compared T-cell repertoires in thyroid tissue and in blood from roughly six Graves' hyperthyroidism patients. After blood sampling, hyperthyroidism patients were treated with methimazole at a starting dose of 30 mg daily, and ophthalmopathy patients were treated with high-dose intravenous methylprednisolone. The libraries were constructed in a second round of multiplex PCR and then size-selected and purified. Paired-end sequencing of the libraries was performed with 100 bp reads on an Illumina HiSeq2000. SOAPnuke was used to process the raw data, with reads discarded if the reads contained adapters or uncalled bases, had a mean Phred below 15, or lacked an exact constant-primer or identifier match. COPE v1.2.5 was used to merge the high-quality paired reads, and each unique nucleotide sequence was defined as a clonotype. Clonotypes were aligned to IMGT TRBV, TRBD and TRBJ reference segments using MiTCR v1.1. The analysis included only V-J combinations with a frequency above 0.0001, which together covered 98% to 99.2% of the repertoires. The TCS score was defined as the ratio of F50 (clonal expansion) to E x V (chaos), calculated using BLOSUM62-based TCRdist between CDR3 peptides within each V-J. Welch's t-statistics and random forest reduced some 510 V-J features to about 12, which were used in a naive Bayes classifier (R e1071). No statistical method was used to fix the sample size in advance, and group allocation was not hidden from the investigators. TCR Vbeta CDR3 sequencing of roughly 140 peripheral blood samples (under 45 ophthalmopathy, about 80 hyperthyroidism and around 17 progressor patients) is reported in the paper.

The chain uses TRBV7-9 and TRBJ1-2; no D gene call is confident. The origin of this receptor is a woman aged 30 to 39 with Graves disease. Donor details come from another sample of the same person, matched by shared clones. Sequencing used peripheral blood mononuclear cells (PBMCs), obtained at new diagnosis, from a patient treated with antithyroid drugs. Here the CDR3 is given as CASSLGGIIYGYTF. The sequence in DNA is TGTGCCAGCAGCTTAGGCGGGATAATCTATGGCTACACCTTC.